The TCR beta chain described here comes from a study of identical twins. Study-wide findings and caveats: Recombination models fit unrelated individuals' TCR alpha sharing but underestimated twins'.

This clonotype was recorded a few times. Its antigen is currently unknown. Using its own MiXCR run on the 5' RACE reads, TCRdb lists one record per CDR3 protein. This repertoire shows under 500,000 distinct CDR3 sequences, roughly an eighth found once; its top ten account for about 0.94%. The germline V gene has CDR1 MNHEY and CDR2 SVGEGT. Trimming at V came to 8 bases and at J to 6 bases, leaving 13 bases not matched to a gene. The CDR3 loop spans 14 amino acids. The same data also went into a second study, on yellow fever vaccine responses in identical twins. As reported in that work: The T cell response to vaccination in identical twins was reportedly partly convergent and partly personalized.

Sequenced sample: CD4+ T cells sorted from blood. V usage is TRBV6-2 or TRBV6-3 and J usage is TRBJ2-7; 7 nucleotides match TRBD1. The receptor comes from a woman under 30 in good health. CDR3 residues: CASASPGQISEQYF. The CDR3 DNA sequence: TGTGCCAGCGCATCACCGGGACAGATATCCGAGCAGTACTTC.